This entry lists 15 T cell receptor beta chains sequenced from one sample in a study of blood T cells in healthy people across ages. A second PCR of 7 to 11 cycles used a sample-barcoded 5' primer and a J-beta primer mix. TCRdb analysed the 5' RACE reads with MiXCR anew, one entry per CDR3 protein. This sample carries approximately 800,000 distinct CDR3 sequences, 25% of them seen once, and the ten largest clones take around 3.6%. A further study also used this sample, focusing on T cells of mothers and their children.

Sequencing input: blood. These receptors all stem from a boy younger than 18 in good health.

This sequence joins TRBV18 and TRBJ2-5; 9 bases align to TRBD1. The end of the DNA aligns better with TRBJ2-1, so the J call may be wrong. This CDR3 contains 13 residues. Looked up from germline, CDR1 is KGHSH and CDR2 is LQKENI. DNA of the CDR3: TGTGCCAGCTCACCACGGACAGGGGATGAGCAGTTCTTC. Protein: CASSPRTGDEQFF.

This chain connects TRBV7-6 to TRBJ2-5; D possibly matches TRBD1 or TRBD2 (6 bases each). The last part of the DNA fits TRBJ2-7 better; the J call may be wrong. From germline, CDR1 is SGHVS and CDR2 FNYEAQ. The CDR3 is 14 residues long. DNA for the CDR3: TGTGCCAGCAGCTTAGACGGGGGCGGCGACGAGCAGTACTTC. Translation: CASSLDGGGDEQYF.

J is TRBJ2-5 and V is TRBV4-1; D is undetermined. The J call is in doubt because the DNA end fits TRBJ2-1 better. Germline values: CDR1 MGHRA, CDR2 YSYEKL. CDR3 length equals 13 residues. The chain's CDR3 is CASSQEARVEQFF. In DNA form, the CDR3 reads TGCGCCAGCAGCCAAGAGGCAAGGGTTGAGCAGTTCTTC.

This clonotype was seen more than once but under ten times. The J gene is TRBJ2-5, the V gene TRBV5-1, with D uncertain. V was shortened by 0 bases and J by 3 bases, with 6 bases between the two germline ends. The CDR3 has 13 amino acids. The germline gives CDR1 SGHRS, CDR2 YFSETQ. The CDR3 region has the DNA TGCGCCAGCAGCTTGGTACCGGAAGAGACCCAGTACTTC. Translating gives CASSLVPEETQYF.

The CDR3 DNA follows: TGTGCCAGCAGTTTCGGTAGCGGGGGGCCAGTGGAGACCCAGTACTTC. Translation gives CASSFGSGGPVETQYF. J is TRBJ2-5 and V is TRBV12-3 or TRBV12-4; 10 bases are shared with TRBD2. V shed 3 bases and J 5 bases; nucleotides not matched to a gene: 9. CDR3 length: 16 residues.

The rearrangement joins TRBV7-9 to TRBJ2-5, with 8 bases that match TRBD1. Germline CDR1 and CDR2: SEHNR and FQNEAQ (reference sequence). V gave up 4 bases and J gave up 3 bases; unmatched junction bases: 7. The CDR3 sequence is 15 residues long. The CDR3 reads CASSYRTGKKETQYF. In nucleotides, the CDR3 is TGTGCCAGCAGCTATAGGACAGGGAAAAAAGAGACCCAGTACTTC.

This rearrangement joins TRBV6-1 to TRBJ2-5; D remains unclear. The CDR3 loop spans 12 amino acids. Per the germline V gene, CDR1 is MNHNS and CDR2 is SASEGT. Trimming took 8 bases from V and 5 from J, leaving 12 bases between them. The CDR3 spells CASGVDPETQYF. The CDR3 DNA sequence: TGTGCCAGCGGAGTCGACCCGGAGACCCAGTACTTC.

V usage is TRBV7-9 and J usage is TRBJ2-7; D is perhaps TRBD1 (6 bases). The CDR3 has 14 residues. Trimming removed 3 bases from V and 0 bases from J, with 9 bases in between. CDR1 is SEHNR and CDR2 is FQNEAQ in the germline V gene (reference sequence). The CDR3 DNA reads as TGTGCCAGCAGCTTTAACAGGGCCTCCTACGAGCAGTACTTC. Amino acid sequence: CASSFNRASYEQYF.

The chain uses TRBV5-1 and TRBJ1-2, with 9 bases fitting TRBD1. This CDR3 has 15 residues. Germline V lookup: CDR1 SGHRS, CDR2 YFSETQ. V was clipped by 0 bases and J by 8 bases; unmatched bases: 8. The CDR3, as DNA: TGCGCCAGCAGCTTGGCCACGGGACAGGGTGGCGGCTACACCTTC. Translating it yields CASSLATGQGGGYTF.

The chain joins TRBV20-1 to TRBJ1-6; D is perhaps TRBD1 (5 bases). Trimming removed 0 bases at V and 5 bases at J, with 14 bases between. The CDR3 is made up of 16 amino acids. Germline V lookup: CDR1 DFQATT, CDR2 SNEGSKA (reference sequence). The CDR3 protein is CSARDIRKGNNSPLHF. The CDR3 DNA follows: TGCAGTGCTAGAGATATTAGGAAGGGGAATAATTCACCCCTCCACTTT.

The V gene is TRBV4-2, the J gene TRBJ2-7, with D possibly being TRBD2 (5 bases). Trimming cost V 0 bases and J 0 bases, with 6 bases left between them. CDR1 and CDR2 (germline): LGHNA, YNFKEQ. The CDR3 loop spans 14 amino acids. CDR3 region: CASSQDLASYEQYF. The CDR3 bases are TGTGCCAGCAGCCAAGACCTAGCCTCCTACGAGCAGTACTTC.

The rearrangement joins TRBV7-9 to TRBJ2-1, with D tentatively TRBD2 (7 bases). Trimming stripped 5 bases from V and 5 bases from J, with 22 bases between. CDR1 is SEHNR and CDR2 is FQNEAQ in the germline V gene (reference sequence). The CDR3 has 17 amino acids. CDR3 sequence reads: CASSLMEGGATHNEQFF. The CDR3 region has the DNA TGTGCCAGCAGCCTCATGGAGGGGGGGGCGACCCACAATGAGCAGTTCTTC.

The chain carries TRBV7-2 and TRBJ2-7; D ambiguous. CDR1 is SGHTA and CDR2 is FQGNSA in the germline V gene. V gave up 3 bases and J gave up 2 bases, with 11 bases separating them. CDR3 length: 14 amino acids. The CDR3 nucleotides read TGTGCCAGCAGCTTGTATGAGAGAACCTACGAGCAGTACTTC. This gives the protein CASSLYERTYEQYF.

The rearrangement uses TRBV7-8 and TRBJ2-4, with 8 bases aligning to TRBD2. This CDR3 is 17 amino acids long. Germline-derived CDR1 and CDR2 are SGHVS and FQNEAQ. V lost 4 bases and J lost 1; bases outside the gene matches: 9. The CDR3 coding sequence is TGTGCCAGCAGCTCTACTAGCGGCACTGCCGCCAAAAACATTCAGTACTTC. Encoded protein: CASSSTSGTAAKNIQYF.

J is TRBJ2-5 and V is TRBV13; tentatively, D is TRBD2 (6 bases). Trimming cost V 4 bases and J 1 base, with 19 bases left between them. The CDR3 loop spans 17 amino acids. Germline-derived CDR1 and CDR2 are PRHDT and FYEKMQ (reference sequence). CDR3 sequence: CASSSNGGAEIQETQYF. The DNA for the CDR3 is TGTGCCAGCAGCTCGAACGGGGGAGCGGAGATCCAAGAGACCCAGTACTTC.